The 25 T cell receptor beta chains given below trace back to one sample, sequenced in a study of T cell responses to AZD1222 COVID-19 vaccine. This table comes from immunoSEQ multiplex PCR, and its TCRdb copy is limited to in-frame clones, with some not included. The sample holds roughly 49,000 clones, 60% to 85% seen once. This sample comprised peripheral blood, obtained on day 0 of AZD1222 vaccination. Source of these receptors: an adult in good health.

V usage is TRBV7-9 and J usage is TRBJ2-1, with D hard to call. The CDR3 contains 14 residues. The V end was cut by 8 bases, the J end by 8 bases, with 19 bases between. Per germline, CDR1 SEHNR and CDR2 FQNEAQ (reference sequence). The chain's CDR3 is CASEGRSIDDEQFF. The CDR3 DNA reads as TGTGCCAGCGAAGGACGTTCTATTGACGATGAGCAGTTCTTC.

This clone was counted between two and nine times. The chain has TRBV30 and TRBJ1-5, with D uncertain. CDR3 size: 13 residues. The V end lost 3 bases, the J end lost 2 bases, and 8 bases lay between the germline ends. CDR1 is GTSNPN and CDR2 is SVGIG in the germline V gene (reference sequence). The CDR3 DNA follows: TGTGCCTGGAGCTTAGACCGCAATCAGCCCCAGCATTTT. Translated, it gives CAWSLDRNQPQHF.

The chain carries TRBV6-1 and TRBJ2-1, with 8 bases lining up with TRBD2. The CDR3 contains 16 residues. Germline V gives CDR1 MNHNS, CDR2 SASEGT. After removal of 1 base from V and 7 bases from J, the junction contained 9 bases not matched to a gene. The CDR3 sequence: CASSEEQRAGANEQFF. The DNA for the CDR3 is TGTGCCAGCAGTGAAGAACAGCGAGCGGGAGCAAATGAGCAGTTCTTC.

The J gene is TRBJ1-2, the V gene TRBV11-2; D is perhaps TRBD1 (5 bases). The CDR3 sequence is 15 residues long. V was trimmed by 2 bases and J by 6 bases, leaving 16 bases between them. Germline V gene lookup returns CDR1 SGHAT and CDR2 FQNNGV. The DNA for the CDR3 is TGTGCCAGCAGCTTATACGAATCAGGGACGAATGGCTACACCTTC. It specifies CASSLYESGTNGYTF.

This sequence joins TRBV3-1 (or the pseudogene TRBV3-2) and TRBJ1-4, with a possible D match to TRBD1 (5 bases). Germline assignment: CDR1 LGHDT and CDR2 YNNKEL (reference sequence). CDR3 length: 13 amino acids. Trimming took off 3 bases at V and 6 bases at J, with 8 bases between the two ends. The CDR3 region is CASSQLGDEKLFF. For the CDR3, the DNA is TGTGCCAGCAGCCAGCTGGGGGATGAAAAACTGTTTTTT.

This sequence joins TRBV15 and TRBJ1-6, with 10 bases identical to TRBD1. The length of the CDR3 is 15 residues. CDR1 and CDR2 (germline): LNHNV, YYDKDF (reference sequence). The J segment lost 7 bases and the V segment lost 5 bases, leaving 5 bases of the junction unmatched. The CDR3 region has the DNA TGTGCCACCAGCCCGGACAGGGGGAGGAATTCACCCCTCCACTTT. Amino acid sequence: CATSPDRGRNSPLHF.

The CDR3 sequence: CAIRNREEGTEAFF. The CDR3 DNA reads as TGTGCCATCAGGAACAGGGAAGAGGGCACTGAAGCTTTCTTT. The rearrangement uses TRBV10-3 and TRBJ1-1; D might be TRBD1 (6 bases). Germline V CDR1 and CDR2: ENHRY, SYGVKD. Deletions cut 6 bases from V and 4 bases from J, with 15 bases between. The CDR3 length is 14 residues.

The gene calls are TRBV18 and TRBJ2-3; 9 bases are a match to TRBD1. There are 14 residues in the CDR3. Germline trimming cut 8 bases from V and 5 bases from J; bases unmatched to any gene: 8. Germline CDR1 and CDR2: KGHSH and LQKENI. For the CDR3, the DNA is TGTGCCAGCCGAACGGGACAGGGAGAAGATACGCAGTATTTT. Protein sequence: CASRTGQGEDTQYF.

This clone has only one observation. The chain carries TRBV11-2 and TRBJ2-7; possible D gene TRBD2, 6 bases. CDR1 SGHAT and CDR2 FQNNGV come from the germline V gene. The V gene lost 1 base and the J gene lost 7 bases, with 14 bases spanning the gap. CDR3 size: 14 residues. The CDR3 is CASSLVGGSGEQYV. In nucleotides, the CDR3 is TGTGCCAGCAGCTTAGTTGGGGGGTCGGGAGAGCAGTACGTC.

In DNA form, the CDR3 reads TGTGCCAGCAGTCCTTCTTACGCTTACAATGAGCAGTTCTTC. Translating it yields CASSPSYAYNEQFF. The V gene is TRBV6-5, the J gene TRBJ2-1; D call uncertain. This CDR3 has 14 amino acids. V was pared by 5 bases and J by 4 bases, with 12 bases between. Germline V lookup: CDR1 MNHEY, CDR2 SVGAGI.

The chain recombines TRBV19 with TRBJ2-5, with TRBD2 as a possible D gene (5 bases). V lost 0 bases, J lost 5 bases, and 13 bases lay in between. Germline CDR1 is LNHDA and CDR2 is SQIVND (reference sequence). CDR3 length equals 15 residues. In DNA, the CDR3 is TGTGCCAGTAGTATAGAGGGTGAGGGTTCCGAGACCCAGTACTTC. Translating it yields CASSIEGEGSETQYF.

The V gene is TRBV10-2, the J gene TRBJ1-1, with no clear D. This CDR3 is built from 12 residues. Germline assignment: CDR1 WSHSY and CDR2 SAAADI. The V end was cut by 3 bases, the J end by 1 base, with 3 bases between. In DNA form, the CDR3 reads TGCGCCAGCAGTGAATGGAACACTGAAGCTTTCTTT. It yields the protein CASSEWNTEAFF.

V usage is TRBV18 and J usage is TRBJ1-2, with unresolved D. Deletions cut 6 bases from V and 4 bases from J, with 9 bases between. The CDR3 extends over 12 amino acids. CDR1 is KGHSH, CDR2 LQKENI, per germline. Here the CDR3 reads CASSPDLYGYTF. CDR3 bases: TGTGCCAGCTCTCCGGACCTCTATGGCTACACCTTC.

This rearrangement joins TRBV10-2 to TRBJ1-3, with 12 bases aligning to TRBD1. The J segment lost 3 bases and the V segment lost 8 bases, leaving 8 bases of the junction unmatched. Germline CDR1 and CDR2: WSHSY and SAAADI. CDR3 length: 16 amino acids. CDR3 sequence: CASRPGQGAFGNTIYF. CDR3 nucleotides: TGCGCCAGCCGCCCGGGACAGGGGGCATTTGGAAACACCATATATTTT.

This chain connects TRBV24-1 to TRBJ2-2, with TRBD1 matching 10 bases. The CDR3 contains 15 residues. Germline V gives CDR1 KGHDR, CDR2 SFDVKD. Trimming removed 4 bases from V and 7 bases from J; junction bases left unmatched: 5. CDR3 coding DNA: TGTGCCACCAGTGAGCCGGGACAGGGGAACGGGGAGCTGTTTTTT. It specifies CATSEPGQGNGELFF.

Here the CDR3 reads CASSPSQGRGFGTGELFF. The CDR3 nucleotides are TGTGCCAGTAGTCCTTCACAGGGACGGGGGTTTGGCACCGGGGAGCTGTTTTTT. The V gene is TRBV19, the J gene TRBJ2-2, with D possibly called TRBD1 or TRBD2 (6 bases each). The V gene's germline CDR1 is LNHDA and CDR2 SQIVND (reference sequence). The length of the CDR3 is 18 residues. Trimming cost V 5 bases and J 4 bases, with 23 bases left between them.

The chain recombines TRBV5-1 with TRBJ2-3; D not certain. From germline, CDR1 is SGHRS and CDR2 YFSETQ. V was cut by 3 bases and J by 1 base, with 9 bases left in between. This CDR3 contains 14 residues. CDR3 coding DNA: TGCGCCAGCAGCTCCCGTGGGGGCACAGATACGCAGTATTTT. Protein product: CASSSRGGTDTQYF.

This clone was picked up one time. This sequence joins TRBV19 and TRBJ1-2; the D is unclear. Germline V gene data show CDR1 as LNHDA and CDR2 as SQIVND (reference sequence). V was cut by 4 bases and J by 4 bases, with 10 bases left in between. This CDR3 is built from 13 residues. The DNA for the CDR3 is TGTGCCAGTAGTAAGAGGGATGGCTATGGCTACACCTTC. Its protein product is CASSKRDGYGYTF.

In its sample, this clone was seen once. This rearrangement joins TRBV6-2 or TRBV6-3 to TRBJ1-6; tentatively, D is TRBD1 (5 bases). V lost 5 bases, J lost 0 bases, and 11 bases lay in between. The CDR3 consists of 16 residues. Germline-derived CDR1 and CDR2 are MNHEY and SVGEGT. The CDR3 DNA reads as TGTGCCAGCAGTCGGGACCGGAGCTCCTATAATTCACCCCTCCACTTT. Residues: CASSRDRSSYNSPLHF.

This rearrangement joins TRBV7-9 to TRBJ1-2; D is unclear. CDR3 length: 14 amino acids. V lost 6 bases and J lost 2, with 13 bases in between. Germline V gives CDR1 SEHNR, CDR2 FQNEAQ (reference sequence). The chain's CDR3 is CASRPIGQNYGYTF. The CDR3 coding sequence is TGTGCCAGCAGACCCATCGGGCAGAACTATGGCTACACCTTC.

This rearrangement joins TRBV18 to TRBJ1-4; no firm D call. Trimming pared 5 bases from V and 8 bases from J, leaving 12 bases between. Germline CDR1 and CDR2: KGHSH and LQKENI. This CDR3 comprises 13 residues. The CDR3 DNA follows: TGTGCCAGCTCAACGGCTCCGGGGGAAAAACTGTTTTTT. This encodes CASSTAPGEKLFF.

The chain combines TRBV14 with TRBJ2-2, with D possibly being TRBD1 (7 bases). The CDR3 covers 18 residues. The V gene lost 3 bases and the J gene lost 3 bases, with 20 bases spanning the gap. Germline CDR1 is SGHDN and CDR2 is FVKESK. Here the CDR3 reads CASSHVRQGGYDTGELFF. CDR3 in DNA: TGTGCCAGCAGCCATGTACGTCAGGGGGGATACGACACCGGGGAGCTGTTTTTT.

The J gene is TRBJ2-4, the V gene TRBV6-1; TRBD1 or TRBD2 may be the D gene (6 bases each). The CDR3 loop spans 16 amino acids. Trimming removed 2 bases from V and 8 bases from J, with 19 bases in between. Germline CDR1 reads MNHNS; CDR2 reads SASEGT. This CDR3 reads CASSERRAGDRDIQYF. The CDR3, as DNA: TGTGCCAGCAGTGAAAGGAGGGCAGGGGATAGGGACATTCAGTACTTC.

The genes are TRBV23-1 and TRBJ2-7, with D uncertain. TRBV23-1 is identified as an open reading frame with a role that is uncertain. The CDR3 sequence is 14 residues long. With 4 bases removed from V and 7 bases from J, the gap between germline ends came to 17 bases. In DNA, the CDR3 is TGCGCCAGCAGTCGCCCTTCCCCTGTTCGGGAGCAGTACGTC. Translation gives CASSRPSPVREQYV.

The chain employs TRBV20-1 and TRBJ1-5; TRBD1 aligns across 11 bases. The J segment lost 7 bases and the V segment lost 3 bases, leaving 11 bases of the junction unmatched. Per the germline V gene, CDR1 is DFQATT and CDR2 is SNEGSKA (reference sequence). This CDR3 contains 16 residues. This chain's CDR3 is CSASLVSGTGGQPQHF. CDR3 sequence (DNA): TGCAGTGCTAGTTTGGTATCCGGGACAGGGGGGCAGCCCCAGCATTTT.